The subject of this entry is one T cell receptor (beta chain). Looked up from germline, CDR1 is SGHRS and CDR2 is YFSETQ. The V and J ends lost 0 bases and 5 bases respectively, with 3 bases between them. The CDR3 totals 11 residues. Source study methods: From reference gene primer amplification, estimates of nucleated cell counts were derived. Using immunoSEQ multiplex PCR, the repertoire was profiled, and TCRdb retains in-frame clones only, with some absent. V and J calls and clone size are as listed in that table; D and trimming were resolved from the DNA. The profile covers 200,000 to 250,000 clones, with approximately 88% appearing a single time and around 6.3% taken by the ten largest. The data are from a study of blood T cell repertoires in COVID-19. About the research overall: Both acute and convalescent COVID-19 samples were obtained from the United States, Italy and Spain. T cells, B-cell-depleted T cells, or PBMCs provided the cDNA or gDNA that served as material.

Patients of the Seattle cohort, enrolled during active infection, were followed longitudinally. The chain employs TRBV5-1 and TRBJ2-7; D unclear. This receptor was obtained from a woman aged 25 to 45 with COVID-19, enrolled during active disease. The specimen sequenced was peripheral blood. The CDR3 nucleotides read TGCGCCAGCAGCTTGGGAGACGAGCAGTACTTC. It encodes CASSLGDEQYF.